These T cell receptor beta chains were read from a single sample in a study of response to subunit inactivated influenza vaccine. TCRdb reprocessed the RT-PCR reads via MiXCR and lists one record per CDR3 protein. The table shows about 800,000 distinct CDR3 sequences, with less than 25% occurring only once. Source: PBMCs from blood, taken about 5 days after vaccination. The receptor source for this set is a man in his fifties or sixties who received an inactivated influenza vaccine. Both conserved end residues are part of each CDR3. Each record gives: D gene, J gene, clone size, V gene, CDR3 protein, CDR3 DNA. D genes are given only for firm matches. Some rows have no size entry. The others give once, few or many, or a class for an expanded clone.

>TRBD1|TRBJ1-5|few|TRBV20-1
CSASTGGVQPQHF
TGCAGTGCTTCCACAGGGGGCGTCCAGCCCCAGCATTTT
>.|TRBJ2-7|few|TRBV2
CASSDVASSYEQYF
TGTGCCAGCAGTGATGTAGCGAGCTCCTACGAGCAGTACTTC
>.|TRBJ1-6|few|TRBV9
CASSSPTGTSGSPLHF
TGTGCCAGCAGCTCCCCCACCGGGACCTCTGGTTCACCCCTCCACTTT
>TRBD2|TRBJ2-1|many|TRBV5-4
CASRSGGSEQFF
TGTGCCAGCAGGAGCGGGGGCAGTGAGCAGTTCTTC
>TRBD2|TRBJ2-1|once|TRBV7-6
CASSIRLASSYNEQFF
TGTGCCAGCAGCATAAGACTAGCAAGCTCCTACAATGAGCAGTTCTTC
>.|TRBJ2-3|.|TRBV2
CASSEALRGTDTQYF
TGTGCCAGCAGTGAAGCGCTTCGGGGCACAGATACGCAGTATTTT
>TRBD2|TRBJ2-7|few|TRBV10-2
CASRTSGGFYEQYF
TGCGCCAGCAGGACTAGCGGGGGGTTCTACGAGCAGTACTTC
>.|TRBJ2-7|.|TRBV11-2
CASSPGRGLSSYEQYF
TGTGCCAGCAGCCCCGGCAGGGGCCTTTCCTCCTACGAGCAGTACTTC
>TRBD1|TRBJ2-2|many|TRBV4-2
CASSAPWTGGTGELFF
TGTGCCAGCAGCGCCCCTTGGACAGGGGGGACCGGGGAGCTGTTTTTT
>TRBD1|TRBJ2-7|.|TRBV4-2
CASSQETGGPAYEQYF
TGTGCCAGCAGCCAAGAAACAGGGGGCCCGGCCTACGAGCAGTACTTC
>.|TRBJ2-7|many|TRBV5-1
CASSKLDSYEQYF
TGCGCCAGCAGCAAATTAGACAGTTACGAGCAGTACTTC
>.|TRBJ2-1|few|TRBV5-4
CASRSSTGSNEQFF
TGTGCCAGCAGATCTTCCACAGGATCGAATGAGCAGTTCTTC
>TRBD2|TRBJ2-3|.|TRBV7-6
CASSRPGLAGGPFRTDTQYF
TGTGCCAGCAGTCGTCCGGGACTAGCGGGGGGGCCGTTTAGGACAGATACGCAGTATTTT
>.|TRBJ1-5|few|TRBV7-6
CASSLQGFGNQPQHF
TGTGCCAGCAGCTTGCAGGGGTTTGGCAATCAGCCCCAGCATTTT
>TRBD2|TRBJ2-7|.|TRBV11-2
CASSELAVEDEQYF
TGTGCCAGCAGCGAACTAGCGGTTGAGGACGAGCAGTACTTC
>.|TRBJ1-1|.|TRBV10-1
CASSDGYSTEAFF
TGCGCCAGCAGTGATGGCTACAGCACTGAAGCTTTCTTT
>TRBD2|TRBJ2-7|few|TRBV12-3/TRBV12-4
CASSSAGGFHEQYF
TGTGCCAGCAGTTCCGCGGGAGGTTTCCACGAGCAGTACTTC